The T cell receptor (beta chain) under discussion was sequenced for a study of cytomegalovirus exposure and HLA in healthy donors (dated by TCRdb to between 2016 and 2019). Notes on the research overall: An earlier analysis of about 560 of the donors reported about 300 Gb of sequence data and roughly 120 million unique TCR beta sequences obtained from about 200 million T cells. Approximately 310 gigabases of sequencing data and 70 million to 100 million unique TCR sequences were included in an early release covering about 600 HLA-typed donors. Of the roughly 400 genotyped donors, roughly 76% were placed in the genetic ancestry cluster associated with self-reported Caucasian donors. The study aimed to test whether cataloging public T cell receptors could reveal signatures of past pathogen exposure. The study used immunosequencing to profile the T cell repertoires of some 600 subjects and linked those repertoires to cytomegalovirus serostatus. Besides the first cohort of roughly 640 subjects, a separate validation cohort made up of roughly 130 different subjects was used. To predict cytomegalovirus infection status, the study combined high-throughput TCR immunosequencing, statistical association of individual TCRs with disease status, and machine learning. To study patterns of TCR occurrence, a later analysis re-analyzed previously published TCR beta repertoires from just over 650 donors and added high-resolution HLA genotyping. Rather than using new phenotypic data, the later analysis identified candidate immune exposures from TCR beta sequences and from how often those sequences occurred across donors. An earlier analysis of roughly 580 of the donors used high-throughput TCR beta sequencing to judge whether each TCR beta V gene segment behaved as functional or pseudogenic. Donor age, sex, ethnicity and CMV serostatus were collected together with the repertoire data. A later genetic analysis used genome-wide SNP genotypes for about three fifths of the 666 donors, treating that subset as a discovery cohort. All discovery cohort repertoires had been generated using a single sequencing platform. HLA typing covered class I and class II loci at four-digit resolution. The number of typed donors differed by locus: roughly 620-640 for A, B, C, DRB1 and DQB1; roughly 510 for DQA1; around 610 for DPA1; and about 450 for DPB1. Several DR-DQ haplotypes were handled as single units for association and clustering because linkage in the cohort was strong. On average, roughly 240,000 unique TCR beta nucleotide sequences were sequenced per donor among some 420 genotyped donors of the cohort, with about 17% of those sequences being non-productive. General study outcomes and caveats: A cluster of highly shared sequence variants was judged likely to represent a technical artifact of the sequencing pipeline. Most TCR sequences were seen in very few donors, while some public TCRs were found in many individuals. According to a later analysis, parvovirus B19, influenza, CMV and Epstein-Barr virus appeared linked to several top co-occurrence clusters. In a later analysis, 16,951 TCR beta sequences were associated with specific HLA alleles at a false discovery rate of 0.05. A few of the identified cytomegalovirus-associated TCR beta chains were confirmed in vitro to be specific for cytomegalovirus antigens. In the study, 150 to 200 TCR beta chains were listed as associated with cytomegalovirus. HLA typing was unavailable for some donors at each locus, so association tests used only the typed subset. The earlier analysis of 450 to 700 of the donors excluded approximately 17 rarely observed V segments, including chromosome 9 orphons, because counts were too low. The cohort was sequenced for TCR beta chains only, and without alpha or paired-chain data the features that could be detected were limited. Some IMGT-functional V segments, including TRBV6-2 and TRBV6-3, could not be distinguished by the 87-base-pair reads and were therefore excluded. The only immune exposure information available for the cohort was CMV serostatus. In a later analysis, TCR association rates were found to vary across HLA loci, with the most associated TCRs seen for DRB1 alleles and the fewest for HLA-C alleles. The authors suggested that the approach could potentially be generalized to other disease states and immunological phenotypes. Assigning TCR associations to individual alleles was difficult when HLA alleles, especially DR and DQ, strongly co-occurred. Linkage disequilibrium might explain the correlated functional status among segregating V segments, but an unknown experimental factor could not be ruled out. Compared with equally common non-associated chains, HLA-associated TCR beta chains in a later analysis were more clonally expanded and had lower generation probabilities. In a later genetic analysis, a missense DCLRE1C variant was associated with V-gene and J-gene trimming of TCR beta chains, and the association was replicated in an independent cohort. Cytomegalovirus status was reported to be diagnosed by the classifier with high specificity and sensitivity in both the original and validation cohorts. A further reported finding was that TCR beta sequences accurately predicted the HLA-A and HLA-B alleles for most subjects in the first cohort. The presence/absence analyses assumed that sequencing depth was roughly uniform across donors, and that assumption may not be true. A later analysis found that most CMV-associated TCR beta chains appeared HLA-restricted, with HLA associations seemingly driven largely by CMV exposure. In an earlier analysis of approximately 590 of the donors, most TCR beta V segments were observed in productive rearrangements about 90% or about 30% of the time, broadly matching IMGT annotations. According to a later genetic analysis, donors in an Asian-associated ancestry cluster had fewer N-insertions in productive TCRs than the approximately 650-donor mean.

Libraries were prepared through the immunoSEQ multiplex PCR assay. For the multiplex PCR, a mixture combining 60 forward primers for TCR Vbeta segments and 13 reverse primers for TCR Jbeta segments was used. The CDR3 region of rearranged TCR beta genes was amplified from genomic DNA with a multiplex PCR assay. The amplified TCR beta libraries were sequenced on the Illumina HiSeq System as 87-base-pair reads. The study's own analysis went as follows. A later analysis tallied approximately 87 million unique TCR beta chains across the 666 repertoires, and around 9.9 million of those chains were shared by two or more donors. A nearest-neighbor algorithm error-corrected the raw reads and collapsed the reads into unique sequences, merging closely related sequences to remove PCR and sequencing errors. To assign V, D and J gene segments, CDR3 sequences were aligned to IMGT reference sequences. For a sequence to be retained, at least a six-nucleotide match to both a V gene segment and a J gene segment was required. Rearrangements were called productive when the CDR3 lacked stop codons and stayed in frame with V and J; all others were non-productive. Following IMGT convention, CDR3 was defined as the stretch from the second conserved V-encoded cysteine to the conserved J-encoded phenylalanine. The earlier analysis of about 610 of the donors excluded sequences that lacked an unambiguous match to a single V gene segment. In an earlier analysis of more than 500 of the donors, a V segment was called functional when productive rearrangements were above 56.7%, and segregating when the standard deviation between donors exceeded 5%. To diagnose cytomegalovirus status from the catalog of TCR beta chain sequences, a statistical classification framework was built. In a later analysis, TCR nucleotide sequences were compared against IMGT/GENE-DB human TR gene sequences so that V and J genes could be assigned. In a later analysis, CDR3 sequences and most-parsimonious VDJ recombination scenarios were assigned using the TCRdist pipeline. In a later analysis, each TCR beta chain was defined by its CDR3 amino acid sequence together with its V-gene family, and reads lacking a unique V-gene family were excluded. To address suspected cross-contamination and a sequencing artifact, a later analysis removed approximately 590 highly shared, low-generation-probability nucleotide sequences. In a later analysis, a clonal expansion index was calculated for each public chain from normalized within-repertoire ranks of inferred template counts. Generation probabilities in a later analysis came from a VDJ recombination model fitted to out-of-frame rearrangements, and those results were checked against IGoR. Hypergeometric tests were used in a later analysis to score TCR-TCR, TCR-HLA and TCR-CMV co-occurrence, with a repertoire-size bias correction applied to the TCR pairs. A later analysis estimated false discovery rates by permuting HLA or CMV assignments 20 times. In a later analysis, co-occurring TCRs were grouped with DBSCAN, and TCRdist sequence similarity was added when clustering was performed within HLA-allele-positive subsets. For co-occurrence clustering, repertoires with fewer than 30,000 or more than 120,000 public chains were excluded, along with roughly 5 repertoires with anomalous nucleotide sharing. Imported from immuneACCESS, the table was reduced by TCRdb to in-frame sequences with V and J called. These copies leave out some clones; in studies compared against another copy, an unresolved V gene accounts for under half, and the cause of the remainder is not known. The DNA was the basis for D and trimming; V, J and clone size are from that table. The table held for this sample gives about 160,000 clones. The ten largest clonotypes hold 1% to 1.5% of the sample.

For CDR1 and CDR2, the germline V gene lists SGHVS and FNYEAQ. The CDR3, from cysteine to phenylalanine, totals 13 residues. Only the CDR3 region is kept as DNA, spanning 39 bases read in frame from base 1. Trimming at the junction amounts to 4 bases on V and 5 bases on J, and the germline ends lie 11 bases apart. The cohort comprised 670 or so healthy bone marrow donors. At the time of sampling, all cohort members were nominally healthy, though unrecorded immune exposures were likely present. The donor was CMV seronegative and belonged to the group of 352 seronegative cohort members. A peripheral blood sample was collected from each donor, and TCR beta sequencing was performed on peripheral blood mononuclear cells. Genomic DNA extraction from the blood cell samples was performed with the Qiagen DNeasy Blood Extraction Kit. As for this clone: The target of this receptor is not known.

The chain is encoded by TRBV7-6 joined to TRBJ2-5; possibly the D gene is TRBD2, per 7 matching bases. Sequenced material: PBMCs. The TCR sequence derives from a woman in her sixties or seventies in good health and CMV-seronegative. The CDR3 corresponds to CASSYGGRETQYF. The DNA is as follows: TGTGCCAGCAGCTACGGGGGGCGGGAGACCCAGTACTTC.